These T cell receptor beta chains were read from a single sample in a study of T-cell reconstitution after alpha-beta-depleted transplantation in children. TCRdb re-called the PCR reads through MiXCR, storing one row per CDR3 protein. In the table there are approximately 240,000 distinct CDR3 sequences, 9.7% of which are singletons. The sequences come from PBMCs from the stem cell graft donor, collected from the stem cell graft. The receptors originated from a human donor who donated a stem cell graft to a child with SCID. Both conserved end residues are part of each CDR3. D genes are given only for firm matches. Where a row states a size, it is once, few, many or the class of an expanded clone; other rows omit it.

clone size	V gene	D gene	J gene	CDR3 protein	CDR3 DNA
few	TRBV21-1	-	TRBJ2-3	CASSKETGWTDTQYF	TGTGCCAGCAGCAAAGAGACAGGGTGGACAGATACGCAGTATTTT
many	TRBV9	-	TRBJ2-1	CASSETDWVSNEQFF	TGTGCCAGCAGTGAGACAGATTGGGTCTCCAATGAGCAGTTCTTC
many	TRBV5-6	-	TRBJ1-4	CASSRDNTGSRVTTNEKLFF	TGTGCCAGCAGCCGGGACAACACAGGGTCGCGAGTCACAACTAATGAAAAACTGTTTTTT
many	TRBV4-2	-	TRBJ2-7	CASSSHAGAYEQYF	TGTGCCAGCAGCTCCCATGCCGGGGCCTACGAGCAGTACTTC
many	TRBV9	TRBD1	TRBJ2-3	CASSAEAETGGYGDTQYF	TGTGCCAGCAGCGCCGAAGCAGAGACAGGGGGCTATGGGGATACGCAGTATTTT
many	TRBV27	-	TRBJ2-1	CASSLSILWRGGNDNEQFF	TGTGCCAGCAGTTTGTCAATCCTTTGGAGGGGGGGGAACGACAATGAGCAGTTCTTC
once	TRBV20-1	TRBD1	TRBJ2-1	CCARDSRQGALPDNEQFF	TGCTGTGCTAGAGATTCACGGCAGGGGGCTTTACCCGACAATGAGCAGTTCTTC
many	TRBV27	TRBD1	TRBJ1-2	CASSPLRGLGSAHYGYTF	TGTGCCAGCAGTCCTCTGAGGGGGCTCGGATCCGCGCACTATGGCTACACCTTC
many	TRBV10-2	-	TRBJ2-1	CASSRGDGNEQFF	TGCGCCAGCAGTAGAGGGGATGGGAATGAGCAGTTCTTC
many	TRBV2	-	TRBJ2-5	CASIAVRDPWGQYF	TGTGCCAGCATCGCGGTCAGGGATCCTTGGGGCCAGTACTTC
many	TRBV7-9	TRBD1	TRBJ1-2	CASSRSGTGMSGNYGYTF	TGTGCCAGCAGCCGTTCCGGGACAGGGATGTCAGGAAACTATGGCTACACCTTC
many	TRBV7-2	TRBD2	TRBJ2-5	CASSLGGLAGGQETQYF	TGTGCCAGCAGCTTAGGTGGACTAGCGGGGGGCCAAGAGACCCAGTACTTC
once	TRBV6-1	-	TRBJ2-1	CASSEGQASSYNEQFF	TGTGCCAGCAGTGAAGGACAGGCGAGCTCCTACAATGAGCAGTTCTTC
many	TRBV11-2	TRBD1	TRBJ2-1	CASSPGQRFSNEQFF	TGTGCCAGCAGCCCGGGACAGCGCTTTAGCAATGAGCAGTTCTTC
many	TRBV20-1	-	TRBJ1-2	CSAIRGAYGYTF	TGCAGTGCTATACGGGGGGCCTATGGCTACACCTTC
many	TRBV29-1	TRBD1	TRBJ2-5	CSVDGQGRETQYF	TGCAGCGTTGATGGACAGGGCCGAGAGACCCAGTACTTC
many	TRBV5-1	-	TRBJ2-6	CASLEESGANVLTF	TGCGCCAGCCTCGAGGAATCTGGGGCCAACGTCCTGACTTTC
many	TRBV19	TRBD1	TRBJ2-1	CASRQIGTGGRHEQFF	TGTGCCAGTAGGCAGATCGGGACAGGGGGAAGGCATGAGCAGTTCTTC
many	TRBV5-1	-	TRBJ2-3	CASLRDHQTDTQYF	TGCGCCAGCCTCCGGGACCATCAAACAGATACGCAGTATTTT
-	TRBV9	-	TRBJ1-2	CASSVVDSPYGYTF	TGTGCCAGCAGCGTAGTTGACTCCCCGTATGGCTACACCTTC